This is a list of T cell receptor beta chains from one sample in a study of shared clonotypes between healthy human individuals. TCRdb keeps only in-frame clones here, not all; method: immunoSEQ multiplex PCR. The profile shows over 750,000 clones, approximately 97% of them singletons. Specimen: naive CD8+ T cells sorted from blood. The source of these receptors is a man aged 30-40 years in good health. The CDR3 runs from the conserved cysteine through the conserved F or W. The D gene is left open where the match is weak. Clone size is given for some rows only: seen once, a few or many times, or a class if the clone is expanded.

D	size	V	J	CDR3	DNA
-	once	TRBV7-9	TRBJ2-4	CASQGGAMMTKNIQYF	TGTGCCAGCCAAGGAGGGGCCATGATGACCAAAAACATTCAGTACTTC
TRBD2	-	TRBV9	TRBJ2-7	CASSAGTSGTPYEQYF	TGTGCCAGCAGCGCCGGGACTAGCGGGACTCCCTACGAGCAGTACTTC
-	-	TRBV5-1	TRBJ2-5	CASSLLAGNQETQYF	TGCGCCAGCAGCTTGTTAGCAGGGAACCAAGAGACCCAGTACTTC
TRBD2	-	TRBV7-7	TRBJ2-5	CASSLLAGEGETQYF	TGTGCCAGCAGCTTATTAGCGGGAGAGGGAGAGACCCAGTACTTC
-	-	TRBV27	TRBJ2-1	CASSLSSAGNEQFF	TGTGCCAGCAGTTTATCGAGCGCGGGCAATGAGCAGTTCTTC
-	-	TRBV5-1	TRBJ2-3	CASSLAHPGRVTDTQYF	TGCGCCAGCAGCTTGGCCCACCCGGGAAGGGTTACAGATACGCAGTATTTT
-	-	TRBV7-2	TRBJ2-7	CASSLASSLVLEQYF	TGTGCCAGCAGCTTAGCATCCAGCCTAGTACTCGAGCAGTACTTC
-	-	TRBV7-7	TRBJ2-5	CASSLSPQGGQETQYF	TGTGCCAGCAGCTTGTCCCCTCAGGGGGGACAAGAGACCCAGTACTTC
TRBD1	-	TRBV28	TRBJ2-7	CASSPGTVSYEQYF	TGTGCCAGCAGCCCCGGGACAGTCTCCTACGAGCAGTACTTC
TRBD2	-	TRBV28	TRBJ2-7	CATRAVVAGFYEQYF	TGTGCCACCAGAGCCGTGGTAGCGGGATTCTACGAGCAGTACTTC
-	-	TRBV5-1	TRBJ2-7	CASSLEVRAVYEQYF	TGCGCCAGCAGCTTGGAGGTCAGGGCCGTCTACGAGCAGTACTTC
-	-	TRBV18	TRBJ2-3	CASSLRRVPDTQYF	TGTGCCAGCTCCCTAAGGAGGGTTCCCGATACGCAGTATTTT
-	-	TRBV7-2	TRBJ2-7	CASSLGGFVEQYF	TGTGCCAGCAGCTTAGGGGGATTTGTCGAGCAGTACTTC
-	-	TRBV11-2	TRBJ2-7	CASSTTEEQYF	TGTGCCAGCAGCACAACTGAGGAGCAGTACTTC
-	-	TRBV9	TRBJ2-1	CASSVSGYPYNEQFF	TGTGCCAGCAGCGTAAGCGGATACCCCTACAATGAGCAGTTCTTC
-	-	TRBV19	TRBJ2-7	CASPLPGSYEQYF	TGTGCCAGCCCGCTACCGGGATCCTACGAGCAGTACTTC
-	-	TRBV7-9	TRBJ2-1	CASSPRLSGTYNEQFF	TGTGCCAGCAGCCCCCGATTGAGCGGTACTTACAATGAGCAGTTCTTC
TRBD2	-	TRBV19	TRBJ2-7	CASSIAGGPSYEQYF	TGTGCCAGTAGTATAGCGGGAGGGCCCTCCTACGAGCAGTACTTC
-	-	TRBV9	TRBJ2-1	CASSPGGYYNEQFF	TGTGCCAGCAGCCCGGGGGGCTACTACAATGAGCAGTTCTTC
-	-	TRBV4-1	TRBJ2-7	CASSQEVTDYEQYF	TGCGCCAGCAGCCAAGAGGTGACGGACTACGAGCAGTACTTC
-	-	TRBV29-1	TRBJ1-1	CSVEDLTTGYTEAFF	TGCAGCGTTGAAGATCTAACCACAGGGTACACTGAAGCTTTCTTT
-	-	TRBV2	TRBJ2-3	CASHGGTRATDTQYF	TGTGCCAGCCATGGGGGGACTCGGGCCACAGATACGCAGTATTTT
TRBD1	-	TRBV29-1	TRBJ2-7	CSVAGAGGLSSYEQYF	TGCAGCGTTGCCGGGGCAGGGGGCCTGAGCTCCTACGAGCAGTACTTC
-	-	TRBV4-1	TRBJ2-7	CASSPQLSSYEQYF	TGCGCCAGCAGCCCTCAGCTGAGCTCCTACGAGCAGTACTTC
TRBD2	-	TRBV7-9	TRBJ2-5	CASSFLGSGSVVLAETQYF	TGTGCCAGCAGCTTTCTGGGAAGCGGGAGCGTGGTTTTAGCAGAGACCCAGTACTTC
-	-	TRBV5-1	TRBJ2-7	CASSLESYEQYF	TGCGCCAGCAGCCTAGAAAGCTACGAGCAGTACTTC
TRBD1	-	TRBV19	TRBJ2-7	CASSPWTGSSYEQYF	TGTGCCAGTAGTCCCTGGACAGGTTCTTCCTACGAGCAGTACTTC
-	once	TRBV4-3	TRBJ2-7	CASSPGQGGVSEQYF	TGCGCCAGCAGCCCCGGACAAGGTGGGGTTTCTGAGCAGTACTTC
-	once	TRBV27	TRBJ1-2	CASSPPGIYGYTF	TGTGCCAGCAGTCCCCCCGGGATCTATGGCTACACCTTC
TRBD2	-	TRBV10-1	TRBJ2-7	CASSAGGYEQYF	TGCGCCAGCAGTGCCGGGGGGTACGAGCAGTACTTC
TRBD1	-	TRBV29-1	TRBJ2-7	CSVDGGTGFDEQYF	TGCAGCGTTGACGGAGGGACAGGGTTCGACGAGCAGTACTTC
TRBD2	once	TRBV18	TRBJ2-2	CASSPPGLAVNTGELFF	TGTGCCAGCTCACCACCGGGACTAGCGGTAAACACCGGGGAGCTGTTTTTT
-	once	TRBV7-6	TRBJ2-7	CASSLVADENYEQYF	TGTGCCAGCAGCTTAGTCGCAGACGAGAACTACGAGCAGTACTTC
TRBD2	-	TRBV10-3	TRBJ2-1	CAIRLAGAEDEQFF	TGTGCCATCAGACTAGCGGGAGCAGAAGATGAGCAGTTCTTC
TRBD2	-	TRBV19	TRBJ2-1	CASNPSGLAGFGNEQFF	TGTGCCAGCAATCCCTCAGGGCTAGCGGGATTTGGCAATGAGCAGTTCTTC
-	-	TRBV27	TRBJ1-5	CASSSGIQPQHF	TGTGCCAGCAGTTCGGGGATTCAGCCCCAGCATTTT
TRBD2	-	TRBV27	TRBJ2-1	CASSPQSGKPYNEQFF	TGTGCCAGCAGTCCACAAAGCGGGAAACCCTACAATGAGCAGTTCTTC
TRBD2	-	TRBV9	TRBJ2-3	CASSVVGLAGDTQYF	TGTGCCAGCAGCGTAGTGGGGCTAGCGGGAGATACGCAGTATTTT
TRBD2	-	TRBV28	TRBJ2-1	CASSTLGGGLGGYEQFF	TGTGCCAGCAGCACACTCGGTGGGGGACTAGGAGGCTATGAGCAGTTCTTC
-	-	TRBV5-1	TRBJ2-7	CASSLEWRDPPNEQYF	TGCGCCAGCAGCTTGGAATGGCGGGATCCCCCGAACGAGCAGTACTTC
-	-	TRBV10-3	TRBJ2-7	CAISPGYEQYF	TGTGCCATCAGTCCAGGCTACGAGCAGTACTTC
-	-	TRBV5-1	TRBJ2-7	CASRVFTSYEQYF	TGCGCCAGCAGGGTCTTTACGTCCTACGAGCAGTACTTC